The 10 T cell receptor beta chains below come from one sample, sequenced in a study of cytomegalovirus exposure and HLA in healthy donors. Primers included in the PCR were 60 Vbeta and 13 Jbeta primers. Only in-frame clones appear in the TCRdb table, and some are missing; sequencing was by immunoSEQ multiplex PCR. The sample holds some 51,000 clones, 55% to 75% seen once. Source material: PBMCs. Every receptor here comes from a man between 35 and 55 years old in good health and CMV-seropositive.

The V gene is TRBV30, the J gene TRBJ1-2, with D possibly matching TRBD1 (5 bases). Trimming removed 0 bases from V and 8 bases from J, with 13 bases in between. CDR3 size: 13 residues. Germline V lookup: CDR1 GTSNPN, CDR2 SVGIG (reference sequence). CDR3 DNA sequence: TGTGCCTGGAGTGTGAGCTTTAGGGGCGGCTACACCTTC. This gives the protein CAWSVSFRGGYTF.

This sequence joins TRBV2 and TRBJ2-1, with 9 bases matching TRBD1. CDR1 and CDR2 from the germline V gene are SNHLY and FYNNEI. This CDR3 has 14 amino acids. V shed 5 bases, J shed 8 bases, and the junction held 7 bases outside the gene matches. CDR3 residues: CASSPRTGEDEQFF. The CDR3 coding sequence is TGTGCCAGCAGTCCAAGGACAGGGGAGGATGAGCAGTTCTTC.

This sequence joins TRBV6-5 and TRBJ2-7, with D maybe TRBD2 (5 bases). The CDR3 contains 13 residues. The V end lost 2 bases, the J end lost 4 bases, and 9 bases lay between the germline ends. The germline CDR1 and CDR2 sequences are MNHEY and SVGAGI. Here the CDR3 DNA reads TGTGCCAGCAGTTACCCCGGGGTTTACGAGCAGTACTTC. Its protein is CASSYPGVYEQYF.

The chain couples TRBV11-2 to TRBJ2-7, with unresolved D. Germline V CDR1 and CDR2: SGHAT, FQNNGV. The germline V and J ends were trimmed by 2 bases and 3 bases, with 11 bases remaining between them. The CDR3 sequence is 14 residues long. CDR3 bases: TGTGCCAGCAGCTTATATTCCACAGACTACGAGCAGTACTTC. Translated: CASSLYSTDYEQYF.

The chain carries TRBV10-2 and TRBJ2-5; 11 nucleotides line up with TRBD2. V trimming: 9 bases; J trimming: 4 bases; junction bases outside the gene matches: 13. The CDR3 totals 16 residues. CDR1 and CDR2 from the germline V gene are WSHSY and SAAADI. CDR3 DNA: TGCGCCAGTAATAGCGGGGGGGCCTCCGAGGGAGAGACCCAGTACTTC. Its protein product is CASNSGGASEGETQYF.

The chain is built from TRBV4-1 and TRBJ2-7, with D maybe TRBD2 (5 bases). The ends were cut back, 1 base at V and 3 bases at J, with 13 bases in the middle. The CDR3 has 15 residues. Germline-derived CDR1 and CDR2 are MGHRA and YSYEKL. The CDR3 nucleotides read TGCGCCAGCAGCCAAGGTTACGGGGTAGGCTACGAGCAGTACTTC. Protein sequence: CASSQGYGVGYEQYF.

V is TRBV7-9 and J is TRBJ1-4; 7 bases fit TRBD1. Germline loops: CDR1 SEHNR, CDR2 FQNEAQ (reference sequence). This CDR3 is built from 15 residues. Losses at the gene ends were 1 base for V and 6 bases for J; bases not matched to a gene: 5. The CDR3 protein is CASSLGSTGDEKLFF. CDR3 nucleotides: TGTGCCAGCAGCTTAGGTAGCACAGGGGATGAAAAACTGTTTTTT.

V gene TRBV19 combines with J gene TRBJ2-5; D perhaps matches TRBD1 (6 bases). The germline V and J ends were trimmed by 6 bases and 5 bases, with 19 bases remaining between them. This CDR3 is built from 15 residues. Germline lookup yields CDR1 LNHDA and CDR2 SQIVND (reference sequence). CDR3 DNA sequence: TGTGCCAGTAGCAGTGGGACAACCCTGTGGGAGACCCAGTACTTC. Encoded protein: CASSSGTTLWETQYF.

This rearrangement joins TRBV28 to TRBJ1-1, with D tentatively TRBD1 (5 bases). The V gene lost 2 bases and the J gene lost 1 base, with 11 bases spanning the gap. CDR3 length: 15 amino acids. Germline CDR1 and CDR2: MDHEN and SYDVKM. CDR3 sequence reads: CASSLVGATNTEAFF. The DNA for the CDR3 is TGTGCCAGCAGTTTAGTTGGGGCGACGAACACTGAAGCTTTCTTT.

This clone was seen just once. CDR3 coding DNA: TGTGCCAGCAGCTTGGGGCCTCAGGGCTACGAGCAGTACTTC. Encoded protein: CASSLGPQGYEQYF. This sequence joins TRBV5-4 and TRBJ2-7; perhaps TRBD1 as D (5 bases). V lost 0 bases to trimming and J lost 3 bases, with 10 bases between them. This CDR3 contains 14 residues. Germline V gene sequence: CDR1 SGHNT, CDR2 YYREEE (reference sequence).